The present T cell receptor (beta chain) was sequenced within a study of cytomegalovirus exposure and HLA in healthy donors. Study-level results: In a later analysis, approximately 18,000 TCR beta sequences were associated with HLA alleles at 0.05 false discovery rate. There were some public TCRs occurring in many donors, but most TCR sequences were rare. It was reported that TCR beta sequences correctly inferred the HLA-A and HLA-B alleles for most subjects.

The PCR used 60 Vbeta and 13 Jbeta primers. Clones were sequenced by immunoSEQ multiplex PCR, and TCRdb holds only the in-frame ones, with some missing. The sample table sets out some 46,000 clones. Worth noting for this clone: The antigen is unknown.

From germline, CDR1 is SQVTM and CDR2 ANQGSEA. The CDR3 totals 11 residues. Trimming shortened V by 4 bases and J by 1 base, and 4 bases separated the two germline ends. The origin of this receptor is a woman between 25 and 40 years old in good health and CMV-seronegative. The chain employs TRBV29-1 and TRBJ1-1; no firm D call. Sample: PBMCs. The CDR3 region has the DNA TGCAGCGTTGGGGCGAACACTGAAGCTTTCTTT. Its protein is CSVGANTEAFF.